Sequencing of this TCR beta chain was carried out in a study of blood T cells in healthy people across ages. PCR was performed a second time for about 7 to 11 cycles using a sample-barcoded 5' primer and a J-beta primer mix. Sequencing recovered at least 2.5 million CDR3-containing paired-end reads from each sample. TCRdb ran MiXCR on the 5' RACE reads and lists one entry per CDR3 protein. The table records some 780,000 distinct CDR3 sequences, 56% of them present only once. This clonotype was detected ten times or more. Sequencing input: blood. The source of this sequence is a man aged 35-49 years in good health.

The CDR3, as DNA: TGTGCCAGCTCACCACGCCTCGGGACTGGGGCCAACGTCCTGACTTTC. It yields the protein CASSPRLGTGANVLTF. The chain employs TRBV18 and TRBJ2-6; tentative D call: TRBD2 (5 bases). From germline, CDR1 is KGHSH and CDR2 LQKENI. Trimming shortened V by 1 base and J by 2 bases, and 9 bases separated the two germline ends. This CDR3 contains 16 residues.